This T cell receptor (beta chain) was identified in a study of cytomegalovirus exposure and HLA in healthy donors. Across the whole study: Earlier work reported 100 million or so unique TCR beta sequences from some 170 million T cells.

With 60 Vbeta and 13 Jbeta primers, the PCR was carried out. Libraries were prepared by immunoSEQ multiplex PCR; TCRdb keeps only in-frame clonotypes and omits some of them. Of about 120,000 clones in the sample, roughly 80% were seen once. Per germline, CDR1 MNHEY and CDR2 SMNVEV (reference sequence). This CDR3 spans 15 amino acids. Germline trimming cut 4 bases from V and 3 bases from J; bases unmatched to any gene: 5. Sequenced input: PBMCs. V and J are TRBV27 and TRBJ1-5, with 8 bases that match TRBD1. The TCR was taken from a female donor in good health and CMV-seronegative. CDR3 loop: CASSSGQGYNQPQHF. The CDR3 coding sequence is TGTGCCAGCAGTTCCGGACAGGGCTACAATCAGCCCCAGCATTTT.